Listed here are 2 T cell receptor beta chains from one sample, sequenced in a study of blood T cells in healthy people across ages. Through a sample-barcoded 5' primer and a J-beta primer mix, a second PCR was run for roughly 6 to 12 cycles. TCRdb itself ran the 5' RACE reads through MiXCR, one entry per CDR3 protein. Of about 1,400,000 distinct CDR3 sequences listed, 42% were seen once; the top ten hold 7.9%. Specimen: blood. The source is a woman aged 18-29 years in good health.

This chain links TRBV10-2 with TRBJ2-5; D remains ambiguous. The end of the DNA fits TRBJ2-7 better, so the J call may be wrong. Germline CDR1 reads WSHSY; CDR2 reads SAAADI. The CDR3 is 13 residues long. The CDR3 DNA reads TGCGCCAGCAGTGGGGATTACCCTAACGAGCAGTACTTC. It is translated as CASSGDYPNEQYF.

This clonotype was seen more than once but under ten times. This sequence joins TRBV13 and TRBJ2-7, with TRBD2 identical over 8 bases. V shed 4 bases, J shed 5 bases, and the junction held 7 bases outside the gene matches. The CDR3 is 14 amino acids. In germline, CDR1 is PRHDT, CDR2 FYEKMQ (reference sequence). CDR3 sequence reads: CASSSGASGHEQYF. The DNA for the CDR3 is TGTGCCAGCAGCTCCGGGGCTAGCGGGCACGAGCAGTACTTC.